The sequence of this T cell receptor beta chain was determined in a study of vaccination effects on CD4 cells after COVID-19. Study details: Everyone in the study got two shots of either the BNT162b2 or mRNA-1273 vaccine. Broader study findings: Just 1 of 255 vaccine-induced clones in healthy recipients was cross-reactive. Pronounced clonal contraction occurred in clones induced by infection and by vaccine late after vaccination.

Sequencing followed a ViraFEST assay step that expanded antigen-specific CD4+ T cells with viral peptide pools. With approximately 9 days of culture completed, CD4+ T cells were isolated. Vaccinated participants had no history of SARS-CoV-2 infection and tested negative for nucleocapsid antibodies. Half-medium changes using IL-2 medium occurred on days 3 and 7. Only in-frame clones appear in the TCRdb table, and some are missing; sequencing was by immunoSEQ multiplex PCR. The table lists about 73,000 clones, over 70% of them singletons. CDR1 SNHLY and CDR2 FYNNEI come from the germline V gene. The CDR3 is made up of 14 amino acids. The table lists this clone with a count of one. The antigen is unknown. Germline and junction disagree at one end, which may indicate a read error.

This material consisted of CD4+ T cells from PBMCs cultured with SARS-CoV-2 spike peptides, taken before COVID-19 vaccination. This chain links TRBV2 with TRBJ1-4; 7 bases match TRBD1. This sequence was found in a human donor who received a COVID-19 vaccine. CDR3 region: CAGSARQGKEKLFF. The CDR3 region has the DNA TGTGCCGGCAGTGCGCGACAGGGTAAAGAAAAACTGTTTTTT.